This TCR beta chain was profiled in a study of shared clonotypes between healthy human individuals. CDR1 and CDR2 (germline): SGHVS, FQNEAQ. This CDR3 spans 13 amino acids. V was clipped by 4 bases and J by 1 base, with 6 bases between them. Sequenced by immunoSEQ multiplex PCR; TCRdb stores in-frame clones only, minus some. The sample shows about 340,000 clones, about 73% of them seen only once. Sequences were obtained from memory CD4+ T cells sorted from blood. The subset here: CD45RA-negative fraction. The clonotype comes from a man younger than 40 in good health. The chain carries TRBV7-8 and TRBJ2-3; D is undetermined. The CDR3 DNA follows: TGTGCCAGCAGCTCACAAGGCACAGATACGCAGTATTTT. It is translated as CASSSQGTDTQYF.